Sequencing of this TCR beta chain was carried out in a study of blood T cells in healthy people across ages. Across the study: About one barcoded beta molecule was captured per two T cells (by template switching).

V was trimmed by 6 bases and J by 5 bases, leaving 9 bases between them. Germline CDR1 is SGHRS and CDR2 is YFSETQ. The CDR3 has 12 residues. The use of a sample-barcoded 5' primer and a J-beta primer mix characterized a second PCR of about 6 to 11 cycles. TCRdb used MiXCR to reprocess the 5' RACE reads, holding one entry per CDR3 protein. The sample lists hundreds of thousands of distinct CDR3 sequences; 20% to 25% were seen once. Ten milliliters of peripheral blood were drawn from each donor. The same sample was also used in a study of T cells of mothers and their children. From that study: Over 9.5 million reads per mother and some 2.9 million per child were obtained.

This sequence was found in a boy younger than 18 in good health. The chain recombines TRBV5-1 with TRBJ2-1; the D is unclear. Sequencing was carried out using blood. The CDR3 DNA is TGCGCCAGCAAGAACAGAAACAATGAGCAGTTCTTC. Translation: CASKNRNNEQFF.